The entry below gives a single T cell receptor (beta chain) sequence along with its context. What it binds is unknown. This record comes from a study of blood T cells in healthy people across ages. PCR was performed a second time for 7 to 11 cycles using a sample-barcoded 5' primer and a J-beta primer mix. TCRdb re-analysed the 5' RACE reads in MiXCR, keeping a single row per CDR3 protein. This table holds 1.5 million to 2 million distinct CDR3 sequences, roughly 52% found once. Around 10 milliliters of peripheral blood were drawn from each donor. CDR1 is MGHRA and CDR2 is YSYEKL in the germline V gene. The CDR3 spans 16 residues. Losses at the gene ends were 2 bases for V and 5 bases for J; bases not matched to a gene: 7. Study-level points and caveats: Getting older went along with TCR beta diversity per million T cells dropping roughly linearly.

This sequence was found in a woman aged 40 to 50 in good health. The chain joins TRBV4-1 to TRBJ1-4; 8 bases line up with TRBD1. The sequenced sample was blood. In nucleotides, the CDR3 is TGCGCCAGCAGCCAAATCCCGGGACAGGTCAATGAAAAACTGTTTTTT. Amino acid sequence: CASSQIPGQVNEKLFF.